This T cell receptor (beta chain) was profiled in a study of preoperative IRX-2 immunotherapy in early breast cancer (dated by TCRdb to the late 2010s). The sample's treatment or condition label, decoded: preoperative locoregional IRX-2 cytokine immunotherapy. The samples were obtained from a phase Ib study in which preoperative, locoregional IRX-2 cytokine immunotherapy intended to prime immune responses was tested. Donors were patients with early-stage breast cancer who received IRX-2 before surgery. The germline V gene (reference sequence) provides CDR1 LNHDA and CDR2 SQIVND. V loses 6 bases of germline sequence and J loses 9 bases, and the interval between the two ends is 17 bases. The CDR3 spans 13 residues, from the cysteine through the phenylalanine. The kept DNA is CDR3 alone, 39 bases in frame from the first base. Details on this clone: It has no known antigen specificity. No base quality information exists; no much larger clone differs at one position.

The method was the immunoSEQ multiplex PCR assay. TCRdb stores this immuneACCESS table with in-frame sequences only. Part of the clones is absent; in the studies checked, under half of the shortfall reflects unresolved V genes, and no reason is known for the rest. The sample includes about 23,000 clones, with 85% to 95% observed a single time. Roughly 16% of the sample comes from the top ten. The sequence derives from a human donor with breast cancer. The sample here was tumor tissue, taken after IRX-2 immunotherapy. The chain employs TRBV19 and TRBJ1-2; the D gene is possibly TRBD1, with 6 bases matching. The DNA reads as follows: TGTGCCAGTAGACAACCGGGACAACTGAGCTACACCTTC. This encodes CASRQPGQLSYTF.